This T cell receptor (beta chain) is drawn from a study of CD4 and CD8 cells across lung adenocarcinoma regions. This CDR3 has 15 residues. The V and J ends lost 4 bases and 3 bases respectively, with 15 bases between them. Germline V gene lookup returns CDR1 SGHAT and CDR2 FQDESV (reference sequence). Donors had localized lung adenocarcinoma, a non-small cell lung cancer. This clonotype appeared a few times. TCRdb re-derived calls from the PCR reads in MiXCR, one entry per CDR3 protein. Of some 20,000 distinct CDR3 sequences in the sample, around 59% were seen once. Sample: CD8+ T cells from the center of a lung tumor. This sequence originates from a female donor with lung adenocarcinoma. The CD4 and CD8 labels of this study may be unreliable. The chain couples TRBV11-1 to TRBJ1-1, with D tentatively TRBD1 (6 bases). The CDR3 protein is CASSSLAGDYTEAFF. The DNA for the CDR3 is TGTGCCAGCAGCTCCCTGGCAGGGGATTACACTGAAGCTTTCTTT. The full variable domain, completed using reference TRBV11-1 and TRBJ1-1, is EAEVAQSPRYKITEKSQAVAFWCDPISGHATLYWYRQILGQGPELLVQFQDESVVDDSQLPKDRFSAERLKGVDSTLKIQPAELGDSAMYLCASSSLAGDYTEAFFGQGTRLTVV.